These T cell receptor beta chains were read from a single sample in a study of CD8 T cells in Susac syndrome. TCRdb recomputed calls from the immunoSEQ multiplex PCR reads with MiXCR, one row per CDR3 protein. The sample records about 140,000 distinct CDR3 sequences, approximately 95% being singletons. The source material was CD8+ T cells from PBMCs. These receptors originate from a human donor in good health. Each CDR3 is given with its conserved first and last residue. Each record gives: CDR3 length, J gene, D gene, clone size, V gene, CDR3 DNA, CDR3 protein. A D gene is named only where the DNA matches it firmly. Clone size appears in some rows only: once, few, many, or a class for an expanded clone.

length: 14
J: TRBJ1-5
D: .
size: few
V: TRBV27
DNA: TGTGCCAGCAGTTTGGGGACGAGCAATCAGCCCCAGCATTTT
CDR3: CASSLGTSNQPQHF

length: 19
J: TRBJ2-2
D: TRBD1
size: .
V: TRBV24-1
DNA: TGTGCCACCAGTGATTCCAGGGACAGGGAAGGGTGGATAACCGGGGAGCTGTTTTTT
CDR3: CATSDSRDREGWITGELFF

length: 15
J: TRBJ2-5
D: .
size: .
V: TRBV4-3
DNA: TGCGCCAGCAGCCATACCCAGGGGAGACAGGAGACCCAGTACTTC
CDR3: CASSHTQGRQETQYF

length: 14
J: TRBJ1-1
D: .
size: .
V: TRBV6-5
DNA: TGTGCCAGCAGTACGAACCCTATGAACACTGAAGCTTTCTTT
CDR3: CASSTNPMNTEAFF

length: 15
J: TRBJ2-3
D: .
size: .
V: TRBV27
DNA: TGTGCCAGCAGCTTGGACAACACGGCGGGGGATACGCAGTATTTT
CDR3: CASSLDNTAGDTQYF

length: 12
J: TRBJ1-1
D: .
size: .
V: TRBV30
DNA: TGTGCCTGGAGTGTAAGTAGTACTGAAGCTTTCTTT
CDR3: CAWSVSSTEAFF

length: 14
J: TRBJ1-1
D: .
size: .
V: TRBV6-5
DNA: TGTGCCAGCAGTTACTCGGAGGGGGACACTGAAGCTTTCTTT
CDR3: CASSYSEGDTEAFF

length: 12
J: TRBJ1-2
D: .
size: .
V: TRBV7-9
DNA: TGTGCCAGCAGCGCAGGGAGCTATGGCTACACCTTC
CDR3: CASSAGSYGYTF

length: 14
J: TRBJ2-1
D: TRBD2
size: .
V: TRBV30
DNA: TGTGCCTGGAGACTAGCGGGAGGTTTCAATGAGCAGTTCTTC
CDR3: CAWRLAGGFNEQFF

length: 13
J: TRBJ2-7
D: TRBD1
size: .
V: TRBV19
DNA: TGTGCCAGTAGGGCGACAGGGCAGAGTGAGCAGTACTTC
CDR3: CASRATGQSEQYF

length: 13
J: TRBJ2-7
D: .
size: .
V: TRBV13
DNA: TGTGCCAGCAGCTTAAGCTCGGTGGGCGAGCAGTACTTC
CDR3: CASSLSSVGEQYF

length: 15
J: TRBJ2-3
D: TRBD2
size: once
V: TRBV11-2
DNA: TGTGCCAGCAGCTTAGACGCGGGAGTGGCAGATACGCAGTATTTT
CDR3: CASSLDAGVADTQYF

length: 15
J: TRBJ2-7
D: TRBD2
size: .
V: TRBV7-2
DNA: TGTGCCAGCAGCTTCACTAGCGGGGTCTCCTACGAGCAGTACTTC
CDR3: CASSFTSGVSYEQYF

length: 13
J: TRBJ2-3
D: TRBD2
size: .
V: TRBV2
DNA: TGTGCCAGCGGGGGGGGAAACACAGATACGCAGTATTTT
CDR3: CASGGGNTDTQYF

length: 17
J: TRBJ2-1
D: .
size: .
V: TRBV11-2
DNA: TGTGCCAGCAGCTTAGACCCCCTCCGGGGCGCCTACAATGAGCAGTTCTTC
CDR3: CASSLDPLRGAYNEQFF

length: 12
J: TRBJ2-1
D: .
size: .
V: TRBV9
DNA: TGTGCCAGCAGCTCCACTCGTAATGAGCAGTTCTTC
CDR3: CASSSTRNEQFF

length: 13
J: TRBJ1-1
D: .
size: .
V: TRBV30
DNA: TGTGCCTCCACCGACCCCCCTGGGACTGAAGCTTTCTTT
CDR3: CASTDPPGTEAFF

length: 12
J: TRBJ2-7
D: .
size: .
V: TRBV7-9
DNA: TGTGCCAGCAGCGGGGTCGAGCTCGAGCAGTACTTC
CDR3: CASSGVELEQYF

length: 13
J: TRBJ2-7
D: .
size: .
V: TRBV23-1
DNA: TGCGCCAGCAGCCCTCGGAAACCCTACGAGCAGTACTTC
CDR3: CASSPRKPYEQYF

length: 16
J: TRBJ2-4
D: TRBD2
size: .
V: TRBV27
DNA: TGTGCCAGCAGTTTGACGGGACTAGCGAGCAAAAACATTCAGTACTTC
CDR3: CASSLTGLASKNIQYF

length: 18
J: TRBJ2-2
D: .
size: .
V: TRBV28
DNA: TGTGCCAGCCACCCGGGGGCCCTCCGAGACGGGAACACCGGGGAGCTGTTTTTT
CDR3: CASHPGALRDGNTGELFF

length: 11
J: TRBJ2-5
D: .
size: .
V: TRBV27
DNA: TGTGCCAGCAGTGGGGGAGGGACCCAGTACTTC
CDR3: CASSGGGTQYF